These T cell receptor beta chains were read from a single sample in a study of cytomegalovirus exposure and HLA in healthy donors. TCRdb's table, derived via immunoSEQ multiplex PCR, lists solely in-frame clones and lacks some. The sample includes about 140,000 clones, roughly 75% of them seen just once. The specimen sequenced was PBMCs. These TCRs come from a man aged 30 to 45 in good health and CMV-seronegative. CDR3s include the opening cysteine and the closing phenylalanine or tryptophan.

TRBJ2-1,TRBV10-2,CASRWAGDEQFF
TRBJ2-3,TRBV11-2,CASLGGEDTQYF
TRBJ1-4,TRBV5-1,CASSPGTGGGGIEKLFF
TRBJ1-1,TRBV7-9,CASRLGGWGRGNTEAFF
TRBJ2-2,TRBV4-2,CASSQARGQGITGELFF
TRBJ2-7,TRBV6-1,CASRFTGTYEQYF
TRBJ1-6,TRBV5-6,CASSLPVGDSPLHF
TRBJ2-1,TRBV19,CASSSIAGASYNEQFF
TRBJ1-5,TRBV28,CASSSVIQPQHF
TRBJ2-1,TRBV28,CASSPPGAGNNEQFF
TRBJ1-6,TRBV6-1,CASRETGGGGSPLHF
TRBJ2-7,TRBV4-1,CASSQDGVYEQYF
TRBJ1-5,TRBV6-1,CASSDGDRVSQPQHF
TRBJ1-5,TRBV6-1,CASRRSYSNQPQHF
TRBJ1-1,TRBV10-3,CAISDTGWGTEAFF
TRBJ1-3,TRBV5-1,CASSSQGAKGNTIYF
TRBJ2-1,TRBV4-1,CASSQLGQGQHNEQFF
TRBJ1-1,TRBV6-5,CASSPYGRTSTEAFF
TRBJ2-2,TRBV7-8,CASSFSGGGFAGELFF
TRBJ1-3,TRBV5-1,CASSLDWGNTIYF
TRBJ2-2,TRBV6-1,CASSERWTPNTGELFF
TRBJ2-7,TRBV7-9,CASRRSGGNHEQYF
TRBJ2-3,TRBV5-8,CASSLEQGAFTDTQYF
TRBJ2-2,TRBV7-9,CASSLSPNTGELFF
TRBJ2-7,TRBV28,CASSFFSGGPTGYEQYF
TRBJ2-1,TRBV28,CASGSAGGLNEQFF
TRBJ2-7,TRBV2,CASSPDSPSYEQYF
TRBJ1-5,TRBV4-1,CASSQADRDFEPQHF
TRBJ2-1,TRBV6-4,CASSVEGVSYNEQFF
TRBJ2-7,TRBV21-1,CASSLLSEQYF
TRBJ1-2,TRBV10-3,CAISEGSGYGYTF
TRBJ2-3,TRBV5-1,CASRDLASTDTQYF
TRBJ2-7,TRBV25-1,CASSEAGFSYEQYF
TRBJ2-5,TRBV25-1,CASSDLGTSLETQYF
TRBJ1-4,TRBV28,CASSLGGGATNEKLFF
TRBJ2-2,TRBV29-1,CSVTNRVYAGELFF
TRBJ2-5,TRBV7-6,CASRRSSGQETQYF
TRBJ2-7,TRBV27,CASSLQGPYEQYF
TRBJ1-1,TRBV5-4,CASSLGSGTGWLTEAFF
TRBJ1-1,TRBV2,CASSRGGTMNTEAFF
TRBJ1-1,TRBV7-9,CSSSFVPPEAFF
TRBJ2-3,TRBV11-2,CASLRGGTDTQYF
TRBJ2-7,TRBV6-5,CASSYKPGSPTYEQYF
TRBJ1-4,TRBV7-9,CASSLAPAAANEKLFF
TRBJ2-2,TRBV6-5,CASSYSLQGGVGELFF
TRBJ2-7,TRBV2,CASSEDRVYEQYF
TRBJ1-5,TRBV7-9,CASSLDAGQQPQHF
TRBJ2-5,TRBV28,CASSLGRQGQETQYF
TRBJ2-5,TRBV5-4,CASSHGAGWETQYF
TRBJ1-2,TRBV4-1,CASSQGQGEIYGYTF
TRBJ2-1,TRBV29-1,CSVPAVAAASYNEQFF
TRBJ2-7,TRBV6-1,CASSPLAPEQYF